This T cell receptor (beta chain) came from a study of blood T cell repertoires in COVID-19. Clones were read by immunoSEQ multiplex PCR, and TCRdb kept only the in-frame ones, dropping some. The profile covers about 240,000 clones, with roughly 86% appearing a single time and roughly 10% taken by the ten largest. Germline values: CDR1 SQVTM, CDR2 ANQGSEA. The CDR3 has 16 residues. The J segment lost 8 bases and the V segment lost 6 bases, leaving 16 bases of the junction unmatched. Sequencing used peripheral blood. This TCR came from a woman in her forties or fifties with COVID-19, enrolled during active disease. This sequence joins TRBV29-1 and TRBJ2-3, with 11 nucleotides matching TRBD2. In nucleotides, the CDR3 is TGCAGCGTCAATGGGGATAGCGGGGGGGCCGAGGGTACGCAGTATTTT. Translation: CSVNGDSGGAEGTQYF.